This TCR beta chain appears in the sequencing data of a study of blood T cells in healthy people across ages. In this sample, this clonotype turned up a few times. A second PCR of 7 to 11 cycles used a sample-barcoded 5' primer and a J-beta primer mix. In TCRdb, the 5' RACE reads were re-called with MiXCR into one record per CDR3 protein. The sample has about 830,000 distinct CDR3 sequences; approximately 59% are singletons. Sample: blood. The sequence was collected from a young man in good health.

Written as DNA, the CDR3 is TGTGCCAGCACCCCTGAGGCAAATGAGCAGTTCTTC. Translating it yields CASTPEANEQFF. The chain uses TRBV7-9 and TRBJ2-1; D is unresolved. V lost 7 bases, J lost 7 bases, and 11 bases lay in between. The V gene's germline CDR1 is SEHNR and CDR2 FQNEAQ (reference sequence). The length of the CDR3 is 12 residues.